The subject of this entry is one T cell receptor (beta chain). This sample is drawn from a study of siplizumab effects on memory and regulatory T cells. The CDR3 covers 13 residues. Germline CDR1 is SGHNT and CDR2 is YYREEE (reference sequence). V shed 0 bases and J shed 3 bases, with 6 bases lying between them. Only in-frame clones appear in the TCRdb table, and some are missing; sequencing was by immunoSEQ multiplex PCR. The sample includes tens of thousands of clones, roughly 87% of them seen just once. The clonotype originates from a human donor in good health. The chain employs TRBV5-4 and TRBJ2-5; a weak D match, TRBD2 (5 bases). The sequencing sample was made of Tregs sorted from blood. The CDR3, as DNA: TGTGCCAGCAGCTTGGTCGGGGAAGAGACCCAGTACTTC. Translation: CASSLVGEETQYF. Together with reference TRBV5-4 and TRBJ2-5, the CDR3 gives the full variable domain: ETGVTQSPTHLIKTRGQQVTLRCSSQSGHNTVSWYQQALGQGPQFIFQYYREEENGRGNFPPRFSGLQFPNYSSELNVNALELDDSALYLCASSLVGEETQYFGPGTRLLVL.